Following are 3 T cell receptor beta chains from one sample sequenced in a study of sequential checkpoint blockade in melanoma. Using immunoSEQ multiplex PCR, the repertoire was profiled, and TCRdb retains in-frame clones only, with some absent. The data hold 15,000 to 20,000 clones, with 70% observed a single time. Described treatment: randomized to nivolumab then ipilimumab (arm A) or the reverse (arm B). The sample in question was CD8+ T cells sorted from blood (inferred from file names), obtained from a patient given nivolumab and ipilimumab in sequence. Receptors originate from a human donor with melanoma.

V usage is TRBV29-1 and J usage is TRBJ2-7; TRBD2 agrees at 7 bases. Germline V lookup: CDR1 SQVTM, CDR2 ANQGSEA. This CDR3 spans 14 amino acids. V lost 2 bases, J lost 4 bases, and 8 bases stayed unmatched. As DNA, the CDR3 is TGCAGCGTTGAACTCGCGGGAGATCAGTACGAGCAGTACTTC. It translates to CSVELAGDQYEQYF.

This clone showed up just a few times. CDR3 residues: CASSYSDREISPLHF. CDR3 DNA: TGTGCCAGCAGTTACTCCGACAGGGAGATCTCACCCCTCCACTTT. This chain joins TRBV6-5 and TRBJ1-6; 7 bases are a match to TRBD1. Germline CDR1 and CDR2: MNHEY and SVGAGI. CDR3 length: 15 residues. The J segment lost 10 bases and the V segment lost 0 bases, leaving 6 bases of the junction unmatched.

The chain uses TRBV21-1 and TRBJ2-2; the D segment call TRBD2 is taken from the table without a DNA check. TRBV21-1 is labeled a pseudogene. The CDR3 length is 15 residues. In DNA, the CDR3 is TGTGCCAGCAGATATCGTCCTGCGAACACCGGGGAGCTGTTTTTT. Residues: CASRYRPANTGELFF.